These 13 T cell receptor beta chains share one sample of origin, sequenced in a study of cytomegalovirus exposure and HLA in healthy donors. PCR used 60 Vbeta primers and 13 Jbeta primers. Libraries were prepared by immunoSEQ multiplex PCR; TCRdb keeps only in-frame clonotypes and omits some of them. The sample has nearly 110,000 clones, approximately 71% seen once. Sequences were obtained from PBMCs. The source is a man aged 40-49 years in good health and CMV-seronegative.

As regards this clone: In the same sample, other DNA sequences code for this CDR3. This rearrangement joins TRBV5-1 to TRBJ1-3; perhaps TRBD1 as D (5 bases). The germline CDR1 and CDR2 sequences are SGHRS and YFSETQ. V dropped 0 bases and J dropped 3 bases, with 7 bases sitting between them. CDR3 length: 14 amino acids. CDR3: CASSLVQGGNTIYF. Here the CDR3 DNA reads TGCGCCAGCAGCTTGGTCCAGGGTGGAAACACCATATATTTT.

The gene calls are TRBV2 and TRBJ2-3; D may be TRBD2 (7 bases). The CDR3 is 16 residues long. In germline, CDR1 is SNHLY, CDR2 FYNNEI. The V end lost 6 bases, the J end lost 4 bases, and 20 bases lay between the germline ends. The CDR3 spells CASRKGGARGADTQYF. DNA for the CDR3: TGTGCCAGCAGGAAGGGGGGGGCGCGGGGCGCAGATACGCAGTATTTT.

The count of this clone is one. The chain recombines TRBV7-9 with TRBJ1-2; 7 nucleotides agree with TRBD1. V was pared by 5 bases and J by 3 bases, with 12 bases of the junction left unmatched. The CDR3 has 16 amino acids. Germline CDR1 SEHNR, CDR2 FQNEAQ (reference sequence). The CDR3 region has the DNA TGTGCCAGCAGCGGTTGGGACAGCGGGAGGGACTATGGCTACACCTTC. The encoded protein is CASSGWDSGRDYGYTF.

The rearrangement uses TRBV6-5 and TRBJ2-5; 9 nucleotides align to TRBD2. Germline V CDR1 and CDR2: MNHEY, SVGAGI. This CDR3 comprises 15 residues. Trimming removed 5 bases from V and 6 bases from J; junction bases left unmatched: 10. CDR3 sequence (DNA): TGTGCCAGCAGTCCGCCAAGAGCGGGGGGAAAGACCCAGTACTTC. It is translated as CASSPPRAGGKTQYF.

The chain is built from TRBV5-6 and TRBJ2-3; 7 positions agree with TRBD2. The CDR3 totals 17 residues. V shed 0 bases and J 3 bases; nucleotides not matched to a gene: 10. CDR1 and CDR2 from the germline V gene are SGHDT and YYEEEE. The chain's CDR3 is CASSLVGLAEDTDTQYF. For the CDR3, the DNA is TGTGCCAGCAGCTTGGTGGGTCTAGCGGAAGATACAGATACGCAGTATTTT.

The J gene is TRBJ1-6, the V gene TRBV19; 8 positions match TRBD1. The germline CDR1 and CDR2 sequences are LNHDA and SQIVND (reference sequence). After removal of 6 bases from V and 8 bases from J, the junction contained 9 bases not matched to a gene. CDR3 size: 15 residues. The chain's CDR3 is CASRTGDRFDSPLHF. CDR3 nucleotide sequence: TGTGCCAGTAGGACAGGGGATAGGTTCGATTCACCCCTCCACTTT.

The chain is built from TRBV11-1 and TRBJ2-7, with a weak D call TRBD1 (6 bases). CDR3 length: 13 residues. The germline V gene has CDR1 SGHAT and CDR2 FQDESV (reference sequence). Trimming stripped 1 base from V and 4 bases from J, with 8 bases between. DNA of the CDR3: TGTGCCAGCAGCTTAGTACAGGGTTACGAGCAGTACTTC. This translates into CASSLVQGYEQYF.

In this sample, this clone turned up a few times. This CDR3 is also generated by other DNA sequences in the sample. The rearrangement uses TRBV7-9 and TRBJ1-6; D gene ambiguous. This CDR3 comprises 14 residues. The germline V and J ends were trimmed by 3 bases and 9 bases, with 12 bases remaining between them. CDR1 and CDR2 from the germline V gene are SEHNR and FQNEAQ (reference sequence). CDR3 sequence (DNA): TGTGCCAGCAGCTTGGTTACTCCGCGTTCACCCCTCCACTTT. It specifies CASSLVTPRSPLHF.

The chain joins TRBV18 to TRBJ1-5, with 8 bases that match TRBD1. The CDR3 spans 14 residues. Per the germline V gene, CDR1 is KGHSH and CDR2 is LQKENI. The J segment lost 5 bases and the V segment lost 3 bases, leaving 3 bases of the junction unmatched. CDR3 residues: CASSPGQDYQPQHF. CDR3 in DNA: TGTGCCAGCTCACCGGGACAGGACTATCAGCCCCAGCATTTT.

The rearrangement joins TRBV10-1 to TRBJ2-5; 9 nucleotides line up with TRBD1. This CDR3 comprises 15 residues. V was pared by 6 bases and J by 5 bases, with 10 bases of the junction left unmatched. Germline V CDR1 and CDR2: WNHNN, SYGVQD (reference sequence). The CDR3 sequence: CASSRGGQGKETQYF. CDR3 nucleotide sequence: TGCGCCAGCAGCCGAGGGGGACAGGGAAAGGAGACCCAGTACTTC.

The chain couples TRBV30 to TRBJ2-3; 7 nucleotides agree with TRBD1. Germline CDR1 and CDR2: GTSNPN and SVGIG (reference sequence). The CDR3 contains 14 residues. The trim removed 5 bases at V and 1 base at J, leaving 6 bases unmatched. DNA of the CDR3: TGTGCCTGGGATGACAGGGTCGGCACAGATACGCAGTATTTT. Encoded protein: CAWDDRVGTDTQYF. Full variable domain (remainder filled in from reference TRBV30 and TRBJ2-3): SQTIHQWPATLVQPVGSPLSLECTVEGTSNPNLYWYRQAAGRGLQLLFYSVGIGQISSEVPQNLSASRPQDRQFILSSKKLLLSDSGFYLCAWDDRVGTDTQYFGPGTRLTVL.

The chain uses TRBV6-1 and TRBJ2-7; 7 bases match TRBD2. This CDR3 is built from 15 residues. Germline loops: CDR1 MNHNS, CDR2 SASEGT. The J segment lost 0 bases and the V segment lost 4 bases, leaving 6 bases of the junction unmatched. CDR3 nucleotides: TGTGCCAGCAGTGCGCGGGGCGGGGGCTCCTACGAGCAGTACTTC. Translating gives CASSARGGGSYEQYF.

The chain is built from TRBV7-2 and TRBJ1-5, with D unclear. Looked up from germline, CDR1 is SGHTA and CDR2 is FQGNSA. This CDR3 is 13 amino acids long. The V end was cut by 2 bases, the J end by 7 bases, with 9 bases between. This CDR3 is CASSLQREQPQHF. The CDR3 DNA reads as TGTGCCAGCAGCTTACAGCGGGAACAGCCCCAGCATTTT.